This TCR beta chain was retrieved from a study of blood T cell repertoires in COVID-19. Germline V gene sequence: CDR1 MNHEY, CDR2 SVGEGT. The CDR3 runs 16 residues. With 2 bases clipped from V and 4 bases from J, the junction kept 10 bases outside the gene matches. TCRdb's copy holds only in-frame clones and misses some; the assay was immunoSEQ multiplex PCR. The sample holds about 270,000 clones, roughly nine tenths seen once. This clone appeared a few times. Across 20 to 25 US areas, participants ranged in age from about 18 to 90 years. Clinical histories supplied by participants themselves formed the basis of cohort assignment.

The chain employs TRBV6-2 or TRBV6-3 and TRBJ2-7, with 8 bases aligning to TRBD1. The origin of this receptor is a woman aged 18-35 years who had recovered from COVID-19. Sequencing input: PBMCs or T cells enriched from blood (not recorded which). The CDR3 DNA is TGTGCCAGCAGTTACACCAGGGGTCAGGGGGCTTACGAGCAGTACTTC. Translation: CASSYTRGQGAYEQYF.